A single sample gave rise to the 5 T cell receptor beta chains below, sequenced in a study of blood T cell repertoires in COVID-19. Using immunoSEQ multiplex PCR, the repertoire was profiled, and TCRdb retains in-frame clones only, with some absent. In the table there are about 410,000 clones, around 91% of which are singletons. Sequences were obtained from peripheral blood. All receptors come from a woman in her 40s with COVID-19, enrolled during active disease.

The chain joins TRBV28 to TRBJ2-7; maybe TRBD1 (6 bases). This CDR3 contains 14 residues. V was pared by 7 bases and J by 1 base, with 14 bases between. Germline loops: CDR1 MDHEN, CDR2 SYDVKM. CDR3 sequence reads: CASTSPTGSYEQYF. The CDR3 DNA is TGTGCCAGCACCTCCCCGACAGGTTCCTACGAGCAGTACTTC.

V gene TRBV4-1 combines with J gene TRBJ1-2; the match to TRBD1 covers 7 bases. The CDR3 totals 15 residues. Looked up from germline, CDR1 is MGHRA and CDR2 is YSYEKL. V lost 1 base, J lost 3 bases, and 5 bases stayed unmatched. The CDR3 reads CASSQAAGTDYGYTF. As DNA, the CDR3 is TGCGCCAGCAGCCAAGCCGCCGGGACAGACTATGGCTACACCTTC.

The chain joins TRBV11-1 to TRBJ1-2, with 10 bases identical to TRBD1. In germline, CDR1 is SGHAT, CDR2 FQDESV (reference sequence). With 5 bases clipped from V and 5 bases from J, the junction kept 2 bases outside the gene matches. This CDR3 spans 13 amino acids. Here the CDR3 reads CASSQGQGYGYTF. In DNA, the CDR3 is TGTGCCAGCAGCCAGGGACAGGGGTATGGCTACACCTTC. Looking up the rest from reference TRBV11-1 and TRBJ1-2 gives the full variable domain: EAEVAQSPRYKITEKSQAVAFWCDPISGHATLYWYRQILGQGPELLVQFQDESVVDDSQLPKDRFSAERLKGVDSTLKIQPAELGDSAMYLCASSQGQGYGYTFGSGTRLTVV.

V is TRBV28 and J is TRBJ2-4, with 8 positions matching TRBD1. CDR1 MDHEN and CDR2 SYDVKM come from the germline V gene. Germline trimming cut 5 bases from V and 6 bases from J; bases unmatched to any gene: 9. This CDR3 has 15 amino acids. CDR3 in amino acids: CASSGGQGFTNIQYF. The CDR3 nucleotides are TGTGCCAGCAGTGGCGGACAGGGATTTACAAACATTCAGTACTTC. Looking up the rest from reference TRBV28 and TRBJ2-4 gives the full variable domain: DVKVTQSSRYLVKRTGEKVFLECVQDMDHENMFWYRQDPGLGLRLIYFSYDVKMKEKGDIPEGYSVSREKKERFSLILESASTNQTSMYLCASSGGQGFTNIQYFGAGTRLSVL.

A remark on this clone: Different DNA sequences within this sample yield the same CDR3. This chain links TRBV5-1 with TRBJ2-1; 7 bases line up with TRBD1. The CDR3 has 15 amino acids. The trim removed 3 bases at V and 0 bases at J, leaving 3 bases unmatched. CDR1 is SGHRS and CDR2 is YFSETQ in the germline V gene. CDR3 in amino acids: CASSSTGSSYNEQFF. The CDR3 nucleotides read TGCGCCAGCAGCTCGACAGGGAGCTCCTACAATGAGCAGTTCTTC. Looking up the rest from reference TRBV5-1 and TRBJ2-1 gives the full variable domain: KAGVTQTPRYLIKTRGQQVTLSCSPISGHRSVSWYQQTPGQGLQFLFEYFSETQRNKGNFPGRFSGRQFSNSRSEMNVSTLELGDSALYLCASSSTGSSYNEQFFGPGTRLTVL.